One sample yielded the 23 T cell receptor beta chains listed below, sequenced in a study of Ad26.COV2.S vaccination and SARS-CoV-2 variants. Treatment reported: over 15 received Ad26.COV2.S at low or high dose, single or two shots; 5 received placebo; per-sample allocation not given. Vaccine and placebo recipients were sampled on day 63 after the first injection. The table came from immunoSEQ multiplex PCR; TCRdb's copy has only in-frame clones and leaves some out. This table has a few hundred thousand clones, over 75% appearing once. The source was peripheral blood, collected in a trial of Ad26.COV2.S vaccine versus placebo. The receptors were sampled from a person aged 18-65 years who received the Ad26.COV2.S COVID-19 vaccine or a placebo.

This chain connects TRBV9 to TRBJ1-2; 8 nucleotides match TRBD1. The CDR3 sequence is 15 residues long. The V segment lost 2 bases and the J segment 8 bases; nucleotides outside the gene matches: 11. CDR1 and CDR2 (germline): SGDLS, YYNGEE. The DNA of the CDR3 is TGTGCCAGCAGCGTCGCGAATCAGGGGGCGATAGGCTACACCTTC. Amino acids: CASSVANQGAIGYTF.

Points on this clone: It is unclear where the CDR3 begins or ends on the DNA, so no DNA is shown, and the CDR3 is as TCRdb lists it. V gene TRBV6-5 combines with J gene TRBJ1-4. Germline values: CDR1 MNHEY, CDR2 SVGAGI. With termini counted, the CDR3 has 15 amino acids. This chain's CDR3 is CASSYAFGSGPKLFF.

This chain joins TRBV4-3 and TRBJ2-3; no clear D gene. Per germline, CDR1 LGHNA and CDR2 YSLEER. Trimming removed 1 base at V and 0 bases at J, with 14 bases between. This CDR3 spans 17 amino acids. CDR3 protein: CASSQVGSWGSTDTQYF. The CDR3 DNA follows: TGCGCCAGCAGCCAAGTCGGGTCTTGGGGTAGCACAGATACGCAGTATTTT.

As regards this clone: Other DNA sequences in the sample encode the same CDR3. This chain uses TRBV4-3 with TRBJ1-5; 7 positions agree with TRBD1. The V gene's germline CDR1 is LGHNA and CDR2 YSLEER. CDR3 length: 15 residues. V shed 3 bases and J 2 bases; nucleotides not matched to a gene: 4. This chain's CDR3 is CASSQHRGGNQPQHF. The CDR3 nucleotides are TGCGCCAGCAGCCAGCACAGGGGTGGCAATCAGCCCCAGCATTTT.

The gene calls are TRBV7-6 and TRBJ2-2; 9 nucleotides match TRBD1. The CDR3 length is 16 residues. V lost 5 bases to trimming and J lost 6 bases; unmatched junction nucleotides: 10. Germline CDR1 is SGHVS and CDR2 is FNYEAQ. In nucleotides, the CDR3 is TGTGCCAGCAGCCTACAGACAGGGGGGGCAGCCGGGGAGCTGTTTTTT. As protein: CASSLQTGGAAGELFF.

The chain recombines TRBV12-3 or TRBV12-4 with TRBJ2-2, with D hard to call. Trimming took 5 bases from V and 7 from J, leaving 11 bases between them. CDR3 size: 13 residues. The CDR3 DNA reads TGTGCCAGCAGTCTGGTGAGGATCGGGGAGCTGTTTTTT. It codes for CASSLVRIGELFF.

This sequence joins TRBV5-1 and TRBJ1-2, with 9 bases fitting TRBD1. Trimming cost V 2 bases and J 8 bases; bases outside gene matches: 7. Germline values: CDR1 SGHRS, CDR2 YFSETQ. The CDR3 totals 14 residues. The CDR3 nucleotides are TGCGCCAGCAGCTTTTCCGGGACAGGGATCGGCTACACCTTC. Encoded protein: CASSFSGTGIGYTF.

The rearrangement joins TRBV5-6 to TRBJ1-2; D not certain. Trimming left V 0 bases short and J 1 base short, with 13 bases between. This CDR3 is built from 16 residues. In germline, CDR1 is SGHDT, CDR2 YYEEEE. The CDR3 loop is CASSLDGAVFNYGYTF. The CDR3 region has the DNA TGTGCCAGCAGCTTGGATGGAGCAGTGTTTAACTATGGCTACACCTTC.

The rearrangement links TRBV2 to TRBJ2-7; TRBD1 or TRBD2 may be the D gene (5 bases each). The CDR3 loop spans 12 amino acids. Trimming left V 6 bases short and J 5 bases short, with 11 bases between. Looked up from germline, CDR1 is SNHLY and CDR2 is FYNNEI. CDR3 protein: CASRGVRHEQYF. The CDR3, as DNA: TGTGCCAGCAGGGGGGTCAGGCACGAGCAGTACTTC.

The chain employs TRBV7-9 and TRBJ2-7, with D perhaps matching TRBD1 (6 bases). The CDR3 length is 16 residues. Germline CDR1 SEHNR, CDR2 FQNEAQ (reference sequence). V lost 2 bases, J lost 0 bases, and 14 bases lay in between. The chain's CDR3 is CASSLPIQGYSYEQYF. The CDR3 DNA follows: TGTGCCAGCAGCTTACCGATACAGGGATACTCCTACGAGCAGTACTTC.

The gene calls are TRBV10-2 and TRBJ2-3, with D tentatively TRBD2 (6 bases). V was clipped by 6 bases and J by 4 bases, with 14 bases between them. CDR1 and CDR2 from the germline V gene are WSHSY and SAAADI. The CDR3 covers 14 residues. CDR3 nucleotides: TGCGCCAGCAGGTTCGCGGGGATTTCAGATACGCAGTATTTT. It yields the protein CASRFAGISDTQYF.

The chain links TRBV4-2 to TRBJ1-1; D gene ambiguous. Trimming stripped 3 bases from V and 11 bases from J, with 13 bases between. Germline assignment: CDR1 LGHNA and CDR2 YNFKEQ. The CDR3 is made up of 12 amino acids. The CDR3 protein is CASSHPGPLAFF. CDR3 DNA: TGTGCCAGCAGCCACCCCGGGCCCCTCGCTTTCTTT.

This clone was picked up one time. CDR3 protein: CSVEDHSSSYEQYF. CDR3 sequence (DNA): TGCAGCGTTGAAGATCACAGTAGCTCCTACGAGCAGTACTTC. The chain has TRBV29-1 and TRBJ2-7, with no clear D. The CDR3 runs 14 residues. The germline gives CDR1 SQVTM, CDR2 ANQGSEA. Deletions cut 0 bases from V and 0 bases from J, with 9 bases between.

The chain couples TRBV19 to TRBJ2-3, with 8 bases lining up with TRBD2. With V trimmed by 4 bases and J by 3 bases, 3 bases remained unmatched. The CDR3 consists of 14 residues. Germline loops: CDR1 LNHDA, CDR2 SQIVND (reference sequence). CDR3 amino acids: CASSNGGETDTQYF. The CDR3 DNA reads as TGTGCCAGTAGTAACGGGGGGGAGACAGATACGCAGTATTTT. Using reference TRBV19 and TRBJ2-3 for the parts outside the CDR3, the full variable domain is DGGITQSPKYLFRKEGQNVTLSCEQNLNHDAMYWYRQDPGQGLRLIYYSQIVNDFQKGDIAEGYSVSREKKESFPLTVTSAQKNPTAFYLCASSNGGETDTQYFGPGTRLTVL.

The J gene is TRBJ2-3, the V gene TRBV4-1, with D possibly matching TRBD1 (5 bases). The germline V gene encodes CDR1 MGHRA and CDR2 YSYEKL. The V end lost 6 bases, the J end lost 5 bases, and 18 bases lay between the germline ends. The length of the CDR3 is 15 residues. The CDR3 loop is CASRSLTDRGDTQYF. CDR3 nucleotides: TGCGCCAGCAGGAGTCTCACCGACAGAGGAGATACGCAGTATTTT.

This clone was detected only once. The J gene is TRBJ2-3, the V gene TRBV30; D unresolved. V was clipped by 2 bases and J by 4 bases, with 10 bases between them. The CDR3 contains 13 residues. Per the germline V gene, CDR1 is GTSNPN and CDR2 is SVGIG (reference sequence). The CDR3 loop reads CAWSLLKADTQYF. The CDR3 coding sequence is TGTGCCTGGAGTCTCCTGAAGGCAGATACGCAGTATTTT.

This sequence joins TRBV28 and TRBJ1-5; D ambiguous. The CDR3 sequence is 16 residues long. With 5 bases removed from V and 2 bases from J, the gap between germline ends came to 16 bases. Germline assignment: CDR1 MDHEN and CDR2 SYDVKM. CDR3 coding DNA: TGTGCCAGCAGTCCTTTTCCGTTGGGCGGCAATCAGCCCCAGCATTTT. Protein: CASSPFPLGGNQPQHF.

The chain employs TRBV9 and TRBJ2-1; a weak D match, TRBD2 (6 bases). Germline CDR1 and CDR2: SGDLS and YYNGEE. The CDR3 runs 15 residues. V lost 0 bases to trimming and J lost 4 bases, with 11 bases between them. The CDR3 region is CASSVGGSGYNEQFF. Here the CDR3 DNA reads TGTGCCAGCAGCGTAGGAGGTAGCGGTTACAATGAGCAGTTCTTC.

The CDR3 DNA reads TGTGCCAGCAGTTCCTCGAAGGGGATTAATCAGCCCCAGCATTTT. This codes for CASSSSKGINQPQHF. This chain joins TRBV6-6 and TRBJ1-5, with D maybe TRBD1 (5 bases). The CDR3 length is 15 residues. Per germline, CDR1 MNHNY and CDR2 SVGAGI (reference sequence). Trimming removed 4 bases at V and 4 bases at J, with 14 bases between.

The CDR3 DNA is TGCAGTGCGGAACCCGAGGGGGAGCAGTTCTTC. It translates to CSAEPEGEQFF. The chain has TRBV20-1 and TRBJ2-1; D may correspond to TRBD1 or TRBD2 (5 bases each). Trimming took 6 bases from V and 10 from J, leaving 13 bases between them. The CDR3 runs to 11 residues. Germline CDR1 DFQATT, CDR2 SNEGSKA (reference sequence).

This chain uses TRBV7-8 with TRBJ1-2, with D hard to call. Germline V CDR1 and CDR2: SGHVS, FQNEAQ. With 1 base removed from V and 4 bases from J, the gap between germline ends came to 4 bases. The length of the CDR3 is 12 residues. The CDR3 bases are TGTGCCAGCAGCTTAGGTTTCTATGGCTACACCTTC. Translating it yields CASSLGFYGYTF.

V usage is TRBV6-4 and J usage is TRBJ1-2; D may be TRBD1 (6 bases). The germline V gene encodes CDR1 MRHNA and CDR2 SNTAGT. The V and J ends lost 6 bases and 6 bases respectively, with 14 bases between them. The CDR3 runs to 13 residues. The CDR3 loop is CASSKTGSNGYTF. DNA of the CDR3: TGTGCCAGCAGCAAAACAGGGTCTAATGGCTACACCTTC.

J is TRBJ2-5 and V is TRBV7-9, with D hard to call. V was cut by 5 bases and J by 7 bases, with 11 bases left in between. This CDR3 has 12 amino acids. The germline CDR1 and CDR2 sequences are SEHNR and FQNEAQ (reference sequence). CDR3 DNA: TGTGCCAGCAGCCACGGATGGGGGACCCAGTACTTC. It is translated as CASSHGWGTQYF. The full variable domain, completed using reference TRBV7-9 and TRBJ2-5, is DTGVSQNPRHKITKRGQNVTFRCDPISEHNRLYWYRQTLGQGPEFLTYFQNEAQLEKSRLLSDRFSAERPKGSFSTLEIQRTEQGDSAMYLCASSHGWGTQYFGPGTRLLVL.